Reported below is one TCR beta chain. Per the authors' pipeline: Reference gene primer amplification gave estimated nucleated cell counts. Only in-frame clones appear in the TCRdb table, and some are missing; sequencing was by immunoSEQ multiplex PCR. D and trimming come from the DNA, and the V and J calls and clone size come from that table. This table has roughly 210,000 clones, around 84% appearing once. This record belongs to a study of blood T cell repertoires in COVID-19. Study-wide context: Samples taken during acute and convalescent COVID-19 were collected in the United States, Italy and Spain.

V shed 3 bases and J 10 bases; nucleotides not matched to a gene: 7. Per germline, CDR1 DFQATT and CDR2 SNEGSKA (reference sequence). CDR3 size: 14 residues. The sample consisted of peripheral blood. The clonotype originates from an elderly woman with COVID-19, enrolled during active disease. The chain recombines TRBV20-1 with TRBJ2-5; 14 bases align to TRBD2. CDR3 DNA: TGCAGTGCTAGTGGGACTAGCGGGGGAAGGGACCAGTACTTC. This translates into CSASGTSGGRDQYF.